The following is a T cell receptor (beta chain) sequence with its context. Its antigen is unknown. Qualities for individual bases were not recorded, and no much larger clone is one base off. Library creation used the immunoSEQ multiplex PCR assay. A mixture of 60 forward primers for TCR Vbeta segments and 13 reverse primers for TCR Jbeta segments was used in the multiplex PCR. The CDR3 region of rearranged TCR beta genes was amplified from genomic DNA with a multiplex PCR assay. Amplified TCR beta libraries were sequenced as 87-base-pair reads on the Illumina HiSeq System. Processing in the source paper ran as follows. A later analysis tallied some 79 million unique TCR beta chains across the 700 or so repertoires, and around 10 million of those chains were shared by two or more donors. To remove PCR and sequencing errors, raw reads were error-corrected and collapsed into unique sequences using a nearest-neighbor algorithm that merged closely related sequences. V, D and J gene segments were assigned by aligning CDR3 sequences to IMGT reference sequences. For a sequence to be retained, a match of at least six nucleotides was required to both a V gene segment and a J gene segment. A rearrangement counted as productive if the CDR3 had no stop codons and remained in frame with V and J, and every other rearrangement counted as non-productive. CDR3 was defined according to IMGT convention as the region running from the second conserved V-encoded cysteine to the conserved J-encoded phenylalanine. In an earlier analysis of around 570 of the donors, sequences lacking an unambiguous match to a single V gene segment were excluded. An earlier analysis of just under 600 of the donors called V segments functional above 56.7% productive rearrangements and segregating when the between-donor standard deviation exceeded 5%. A statistical classification framework was developed to diagnose cytomegalovirus status using the catalog of TCR beta chain sequences. In a later analysis, TCR nucleotide sequences were compared against IMGT/GENE-DB human TR gene sequences so that V and J genes could be assigned. A later analysis assigned CDR3 sequences and most-parsimonious VDJ recombination scenarios with the TCRdist pipeline. A later analysis defined each TCR beta chain by its CDR3 amino acid sequence plus V-gene family, and excluded reads lacking a unique V-gene family. As a way to deal with suspected cross-contamination and a sequencing artifact, a later analysis dropped roughly 620 nucleotide sequences that were highly shared and had low generation probability. In a later analysis, a clonal expansion index was calculated for each public chain from normalized within-repertoire ranks of inferred template counts. Generation probabilities in a later analysis came from a VDJ recombination model fitted to out-of-frame rearrangements, and those results were checked against IGoR. Hypergeometric tests were used in a later analysis to score TCR-TCR, TCR-HLA and TCR-CMV co-occurrence, with a repertoire-size bias correction applied to the TCR pairs. False discovery rates were estimated in a later analysis by permuting HLA or CMV assignments 20 times. A later analysis grouped co-occurring TCRs with DBSCAN, adding TCRdist sequence similarity when clustering within HLA-allele-positive subsets. Repertoires with fewer than 30,000 or more than 120,000 public chains were left out of co-occurrence clustering, as were about 5 repertoires with anomalous nucleotide sharing. TCRdb carries this immuneACCESS record with in-frame sequences only. Its versions omit some clonotypes, under half of them owing to an unresolved V gene in the studies checked, with the rest unexplained. That table is the source of V, J and clone size, and D and trimming were worked out from the DNA. The sample yields 100,000 to 150,000 clones; 80% were counted once. 3% to 4% of the sample goes to the ten largest clones.

Inclusive of the bounding cysteine and phenylalanine, the CDR3 is 17 residues long. Of all the DNA, just the CDR3 is kept, 51 bases in frame from base 1. CDR1 and CDR2 are drawn from the germline V gene: SGDLS, YYNGEE. V is trimmed back by 0 bases and J by 2 bases, and the junction contains 6 bases that no gene match accounts for. The record originates from a study of cytomegalovirus exposure and HLA in healthy donors (dated by TCRdb to about 2017). For the study in its entirety: In an earlier analysis of 587 of the donors, under 300 Gb of sequence data and about 110 million unique TCR beta sequences from about 190 million T cells were reported. The study used immunosequencing to profile the T cell repertoires of several hundred subjects and linked those repertoires to cytomegalovirus serostatus. Across around 400 genotyped donors of the cohort, an average of approximately 200,000 unique TCR beta nucleotide sequences per donor were sequenced, and approximately 19% of those sequences were non-productive. In the later analysis, no new phenotypic data were used to find candidate immune exposures; instead, reliance was placed on TCR beta sequences and their occurrence across donors. Genome-wide SNP genotypes for about 60% of the roughly 670 donors were used in a later genetic analysis, which treated that subset as a discovery cohort. The study aimed to test whether cataloging public T cell receptors could reveal signatures of past pathogen exposure. A later analysis re-examined previously published TCR beta repertoires from about 700 donors and added high-resolution HLA genotyping to investigate patterns of TCR occurrence. Donor age, sex, ethnicity and CMV serostatus were compiled alongside the repertoire data. Every repertoire in the discovery cohort had been generated on one and the same sequencing platform. An earlier analysis of about 600 of the donors used high-throughput TCR beta sequencing to judge whether each TCR beta V gene segment behaved as functional or pseudogenic. To predict cytomegalovirus infection status, the study brought together high-throughput TCR immunosequencing, statistical association of individual TCRs with disease status, and machine learning. Both class I and class II loci were covered by HLA typing, at four-digit resolution. A handful of DR-DQ haplotypes were treated as single units for association and clustering because of strong linkage in the cohort. Of the roughly 400 genotyped donors, 75% to 85% were placed in the genetic ancestry cluster associated with self-reported Caucasian donors. An early release that covered fewer than 750 HLA-typed donors contained around 330 gigabases of sequencing data and some 87 million unique TCR sequences. The number of donors typed differed by locus, with about 620-630 for A, B, C, DRB1 and DQB1, approximately 500 for DQA1, over 600 for DPA1, and 450 to 480 for DPB1. Besides the first cohort of 666 subjects, a separate validation cohort made up of over 100 different subjects was used.

The cohort comprised around 690 healthy bone marrow donors. At the time of sampling, every cohort member was nominally healthy, though immune exposures that went unrecorded were likely present. The donor was CMV seronegative and was included in the group of a few hundred seronegative cohort members. A peripheral blood sample was collected from each donor, and TCR beta sequencing was performed on peripheral blood mononuclear cells. The Qiagen DNeasy Blood Extraction Kit was used to extract genomic DNA from the blood cell samples. Points the paper makes about the study in general: The study gave a list of some 150 TCR beta chains associated with cytomegalovirus. Roughly uniform sequencing depth across donors was assumed in presence/absence analyses, although this assumption may not hold. A cluster of highly shared sequence variants was judged likely to represent a technical artifact of the sequencing pipeline. A few of the identified cytomegalovirus-associated TCR beta chains were confirmed in vitro to be specific for cytomegalovirus antigens. CMV serostatus was the only immune exposure information available for the cohort. Linkage disequilibrium might explain the correlated functional status among segregating V segments, but an unknown experimental factor could not be ruled out. A further reported finding was that TCR beta sequences accurately predicted the HLA-A and HLA-B alleles for most subjects in the first cohort. In a later analysis, HLA-associated TCR beta chains were found to be more clonally expanded and to have lower generation probabilities than equally common non-associated chains. The authors suggested that the approach could potentially be generalized to other disease states and immunological phenotypes. About 17 rarely observed V segments, including chromosome 9 orphons, were excluded from the earlier analysis of just under 600 of the donors because counts were too low. Some IMGT-functional V segments, including TRBV6-2 and TRBV6-3, could not be told apart with the 87-base-pair reads, so those segments were excluded. A later genetic analysis associated a missense DCLRE1C variant with V-gene and J-gene trimming of TCR beta chains, and an independent cohort replicated the association. According to a later analysis, most CMV-associated TCR beta chains appeared to be HLA-restricted, and the HLA associations seemed to be driven largely by CMV exposure. When HLA alleles, especially DR and DQ, strongly co-occurred, attributing TCR associations to individual alleles was difficult. In a later analysis, over 15,000 TCR beta sequences were associated with specific HLA alleles at a false discovery rate of 0.05. While some public TCRs were present in many individuals, most TCR sequences turned up only very rarely across donors. In a later analysis, several top co-occurrence clusters were reported to appear linked to parvovirus B19, influenza, CMV and Epstein-Barr virus. The cohort was sequenced for TCR beta chains only, and without alpha or paired-chain data the features that could be detected were limited. A later analysis found that TCR association rates varied across HLA loci, with DRB1 alleles showing the most associated TCRs and HLA-C alleles the fewest. Because HLA typing was unavailable for some donors at each locus, only the typed subset was used in association tests. An earlier analysis of around 540 of the donors showed that most TCR beta V segments appeared in productive rearrangements either about 87% or about 30% of the time, which broadly matched IMGT annotations. According to a later genetic analysis, donors in an Asian-associated ancestry cluster had fewer N-insertions in productive TCRs than the roughly 660-donor mean. The classifier was reported to diagnose cytomegalovirus status with high specificity and sensitivity in both the original and validation cohorts.

This TCR was sampled from a male donor in good health and CMV-seronegative. What was sequenced was PBMCs. This receptor chain uses TRBV9 and TRBJ2-2; 8 bases in the junction line up with TRBD1. Here the CDR3 is given as CASSVDTGTGNTGELFF. The DNA is TGTGCCAGCAGCGTAGACACCGGGACAGGAAACACCGGGGAGCTGTTTTTT.